The entry below gives a single TCR beta chain sequence along with its context. Its antigen has not been determined. No qualities accompany the bases; no much larger clone lies one base away. This sample stems from a study of blood T cell repertoires in COVID-19 (TCRdb year 2020). Regarding the complete study: Collaborator samples came from the United States, Italy and Spain and covered acute and convalescent phases of COVID-19. The repertoires were released in a freely available public database intended as a resource for research on the immune response to SARS-CoV-2. The sample metadata nearly always contained a de-identified subject ID, COVID-19 status, age in years and sex. Samples came from the ongoing ImmuneRACE study (first 160 participants) plus 1,254 subjects from 6 global collaborators. Subjects who had been exposed to COVID-19, were actively infected with it, or had recovered from it provided the deeply sampled blood TCRbeta repertoires that made up the dataset. HLA class I and class II types, where available, came from metadata supplied by the sample provider rather than from assay-based typing. The material from the prospective study consisted of cDNA or gDNA derived from T cells, B-cell-depleted T cells, or PBMCs.

From its cysteine to its phenylalanine, the CDR3 spans 15 amino acids. Just CDR3 DNA is preserved here, 45 bases in frame from base 1. Clipping removes 5 bases from V and 4 bases from J, with 7 as the unmatched junction base count. The CDR1 and CDR2 encoded by the germline V gene are MDHEN and SYDVKM. Each collaborating institution followed its own protocols to collect whole blood in K2EDTA tubes. For TCRbeta analysis, collaborators shipped samples in one of three forms: frozen whole blood, isolated PBMCs, or DNA extracted from either of those sample types. TCRbeta CDR3 regions were amplified from genomic DNA by means of the immunoSEQ Assay, a bias-controlled multiplex PCR. The original methods were these. Nucleated cell counts per sample were estimated from amplification of reference gene primers within the assay. To quantify the absolute abundance of each unique TCRbeta CDR3 rearrangement, sequence reads were collapsed and filtered. Productive Simpson clonality was computed per sample as the square root of Simpson's diversity index over productive rearrangements. TCRdb obtained this table from immuneACCESS and retained in-frame rearrangements with V and J assigned. These tables miss some clones; where compared with another copy, unresolved V genes account for less than half of the shortfall, and the remainder is unexplained. That table gives V, J and clone size, and the DNA gave D and trimming. The sample records some 47,000 clones, 80% to 90% of which are singletons. The ten largest clones capture about 3.2% of the sample.

Paper-wide results and their limitations: Clinical and demographic metadata were provided uncurated, with the amount varying by source and participant.

The sequence joins TRBV28 to TRBJ1-1, with TRBD1 identical over 10 junction bases. This clonotype originated in a woman at least 80 years old with acute or convalescent COVID-19. The sample taken for sequencing was peripheral blood. The DNA is TGTGCCAGCAGTGAACCCGGGACAGGGGCCACTGAAGCTTTCTTT. The encoded protein is CASSEPGTGATEAFF. Here the CDR3 is joined to the reference TRBV28 and TRBJ1-1 genes, and the full variable domain is: DVKVTQSSRYLVKRTGEKVFLECVQDMDHENMFWYRQDPGLGLRLIYFSYDVKMKEKGDIPEGYSVSREKKERFSLILESASTNQTSMYLCASSEPGTGATEAFFGQGTRLTVV.